This T cell receptor (beta chain) was captured in a study of cytomegalovirus exposure and HLA in healthy donors. As for the donors, each was a healthy bone marrow donor. There are 16 residues in the CDR3. Looked up from germline, CDR1 is LGHNT and CDR2 is FRNRAP. V gave up 7 bases and J gave up 4 bases, with 22 bases separating them. The PCR made use of 60 Vbeta and 13 Jbeta primers. Here immunoSEQ multiplex PCR was the method, and the copy in TCRdb shows in-frame clones only, minus some. The sample includes around 91,000 clones, approximately 84% of them seen just once. Sample: PBMCs. The J gene is TRBJ2-5, the V gene TRBV12-5; the D gene is possibly TRBD2 (7 bases). The sequence came from a man aged 18 to 35 in good health and CMV-seronegative. The CDR3 is CASALSSGGPRETQYF. CDR3 DNA sequence: TGTGCTAGTGCCCTCTCCTCCGGGGGGCCCCGAGAGACCCAGTACTTC.